The entry that follows covers one TCR beta chain sequence. Antigen unknown. Germline V lookup: CDR1 MRHNA, CDR2 SNTAGT. This CDR3 is 14 amino acids long. V shed 4 bases and J shed 9 bases, with 16 bases lying between them. The data originate from a study of regulatory T cells in long-lasting Graves disease. Study-level findings and limits: The study found lower TCR diversity in persistent Graves' patients than in newly diagnosed ones. Favored usage of TRBV28, TRBJ1-2 and TRBJ2-5 was recorded in persistent disease.

Time point meaning: newly diagnosed GD, antithyroid drugs for less than 3 months. Isolated PBMC RNA provided the starting material for the TCR library. TCR beta libraries were built with iRepertoire HTBI primers and Arm-PCR of CDR3 regions. Via MiXCR, TCRdb re-called the multiplex PCR reads, giving one row per CDR3 protein. Found here are fewer than 550,000 distinct CDR3 sequences, less than 20% of them singletons; the top ten hold about 25%. These same records also appear under a second study, on T cells in Graves' hyperthyroidism and ophthalmopathy. This second report adds: Most thyroid-expanded clonotypes above 0.001 were also found in blood.

This sequence originates from a woman aged 18-29 years with Graves disease. The sample was peripheral blood mononuclear cells (PBMCs), taken at new diagnosis, from a patient treated with antithyroid drugs. V gene TRBV6-4 combines with J gene TRBJ2-1, with D possibly being TRBD2 (6 bases). CDR3 nucleotide sequence: TGTGCCAGCAGTGTATCATCGGAGGGGCCTGAGCAGTTCTTC. Amino acids: CASSVSSEGPEQFF.